This T cell receptor beta chain was sequenced in a study of blood T cell repertoires in COVID-19. About the study: Sample material is recorded as cDNA or gDNA derived from T cells, B-cell-depleted T cells, or PBMCs.

The V and J ends lost 4 bases and 7 bases respectively, with 11 bases between them. The CDR3 is 13 residues long. CDR1 KGHSH and CDR2 LQKENI come from the germline V gene. Authors' methods: From reference gene primer amplification, estimates of nucleated cell counts were derived. TCRdb's copy holds only in-frame clones and misses some; the assay was immunoSEQ multiplex PCR. V and J calls and clone size are those listed in that table; D and trimming were worked out from the DNA. The sample lists fewer than 60,000 clones, around four fifths seen once, with roughly 13% in the top ten. The chain has TRBV18 and TRBJ2-4, with no clear D. This TCR came from an elderly woman with acute or convalescent COVID-19. Material: peripheral blood. The CDR3 loop reads CASSLNPGNIQYF. The CDR3 bases are TGTGCCAGCTCACTAAACCCCGGGAACATTCAGTACTTC. Together with reference TRBV18 and TRBJ2-4, the CDR3 gives the full variable domain: NAGVMQNPRHLVRRRGQEARLRCSPMKGHSHVYWYRQLPEEGLKFMVYLQKENIIDESGMPKERFSAEFPKEGPSILRIQQVVRGDSAAYFCASSLNPGNIQYFGAGTRLSVL.